The 23 T cell receptor beta chains in this list originate from one sample, sequenced in a study of T cell responses to AZD1222 COVID-19 vaccine. The repertoire was sequenced with immunoSEQ multiplex PCR; TCRdb's copy has only in-frame clones and lacks some. Among around 150,000 clones listed, 92% were seen once. The sample consisted of peripheral blood, taken 28 days after the second AZD1222 dose. These receptor sequences come from an adult who received the AZD1222 COVID-19 vaccine.

The chain joins TRBV6-2 or TRBV6-3 to TRBJ1-5; D perhaps matches TRBD1 (6 bases). There are 14 residues in the CDR3. Germline V CDR1 and CDR2: MNHEY, SVGEGT. Trimming shortened V by 6 bases and J by 4 bases, and 13 bases separated the two germline ends. The CDR3 spells CASSPRQENQPQHF. The CDR3 DNA follows: TGTGCCAGCAGCCCCCGACAGGAGAATCAGCCCCAGCATTTT.

The chain combines TRBV9 with TRBJ1-3; the match to TRBD1 covers 7 bases. This CDR3 is built from 15 residues. CDR1 SGDLS and CDR2 YYNGEE come from the germline V gene. Trimming took 4 bases from V and 0 from J; bases not matched to a gene: 4. The CDR3, as DNA: TGTGCCAGCAGCTCAGGGGGAGACTCTGGAAACACCATATATTTT. This encodes CASSSGGDSGNTIYF.

This clone was recorded once. The chain couples TRBV5-4 to TRBJ2-3; D gene unclear. The V end lost 4 bases, the J end lost 7 bases, and 7 bases lay between the germline ends. CDR3 length equals 11 residues. Per the germline V gene, CDR1 is SGHNT and CDR2 is YYREEE (reference sequence). The DNA for the CDR3 is TGTGCCAGCAGCAGCCCCCATACGCAGTATTTT. This sequence encodes CASSSPHTQYF.

The rearrangement links TRBV12-3 or TRBV12-4 to TRBJ2-1; a weak D match, TRBD2 (6 bases). This CDR3 contains 13 residues. Trimming removed 3 bases at V and 6 bases at J, with 9 bases between. This CDR3 is CASSFGGVNEQFF. DNA for the CDR3: TGTGCCAGCAGTTTCGGGGGTGTCAATGAGCAGTTCTTC.

V gene TRBV5-1 combines with J gene TRBJ2-2; D is unresolved. Trimming shortened V by 0 bases and J by 0 bases, and 6 bases separated the two germline ends. This CDR3 has 15 amino acids. Germline values: CDR1 SGHRS, CDR2 YFSETQ. The DNA of the CDR3 is TGCGCCAGCAGCTTGGACGACCCGAACACCGGGGAGCTGTTTTTT. Its translation is CASSLDDPNTGELFF.

The V call is TRBV7-6, the J call TRBJ2-2, with TRBD1 matching 10 bases. This CDR3 comprises 15 residues. V lost 5 bases, J lost 6 bases, and 6 bases stayed unmatched. Germline V CDR1 and CDR2: SGHVS, FNYEAQ. This CDR3 is CASSRPGQGPGELFF. Here the CDR3 DNA reads TGTGCCAGCAGCAGGCCGGGACAGGGGCCCGGGGAGCTGTTTTTT.

The V and J genes are TRBV24-1 and TRBJ2-3; D may be TRBD1 (6 bases). The CDR3 covers 14 residues. Germline CDR1 reads KGHDR; CDR2 reads SFDVKD. Deletions cut 4 bases from V and 6 bases from J, with 13 bases between. DNA for the CDR3: TGTGCCACCAGTGAATCCACAGGGTCGGATACGCAGTATTTT. Amino acids: CATSESTGSDTQYF.

The CDR3 region is CASSPLGGAVYGYTF. Written as DNA, the CDR3 is TGTGCCAGCAGCCCCCTTGGAGGGGCGGTGTATGGCTACACCTTC. The chain has TRBV14 and TRBJ1-2; D might be TRBD1 (5 bases). The germline V and J ends were trimmed by 4 bases and 5 bases, with 17 bases remaining between them. Germline loops: CDR1 SGHDN, CDR2 FVKESK. CDR3 size: 15 residues.

The chain is built from TRBV3-1 (or the pseudogene TRBV3-2) and TRBJ2-5; no definite D call. Germline values: CDR1 LGHDT, CDR2 YNNKEL (reference sequence). The CDR3 spans 15 residues. The V gene lost 0 bases and the J gene lost 7 bases, with 15 bases spanning the gap. In DNA, the CDR3 is TGTGCCAGCAGCCAAGATCAAACGGCTGGTCGGACCCAGTACTTC. Protein product: CASSQDQTAGRTQYF.

The genes are TRBV19 and TRBJ1-2; 9 bases are a match to TRBD1. There are 13 residues in the CDR3. Trimming took 10 bases from V and 8 from J; bases not matched to a gene: 11. Per germline, CDR1 LNHDA and CDR2 SQIVND (reference sequence). The CDR3 sequence is CATRGQGLGGYTF. In nucleotides, the CDR3 is TGTGCCACTCGGGGACAGGGTTTAGGAGGCTACACCTTC.

A single count supports this clone. This chain joins TRBV19 and TRBJ2-3; D is ambiguous. With 8 bases removed from V and 0 bases from J, the gap between germline ends came to 12 bases. CDR3 length: 14 amino acids. CDR1 and CDR2 from the germline V gene are LNHDA and SQIVND (reference sequence). CDR3 nucleotide sequence: TGTGCCAGTCAGGACGGAGCTAGCACAGATACGCAGTATTTT. Residues: CASQDGASTDTQYF.

The chain links TRBV7-9 to TRBJ1-2; D is unresolved. Trimming left V 3 bases short and J 7 bases short, with 12 bases between. The CDR3 has 13 amino acids. Germline assignment: CDR1 SEHNR and CDR2 FQNEAQ (reference sequence). The CDR3 spells CASSFLGESGYTF. CDR3 in DNA: TGTGCCAGCAGCTTTCTCGGCGAGAGTGGCTACACCTTC.

This CDR3 is CASSEAGQGFYGYTF. The CDR3 nucleotides are TGTGCCAGCAGTGAAGCGGGACAGGGGTTCTATGGCTACACCTTC. V usage is TRBV6-1 and J usage is TRBJ1-2, with 10 positions matching TRBD1. Germline lookup yields CDR1 MNHNS and CDR2 SASEGT. V was clipped by 0 bases and J by 4 bases; unmatched bases: 2. This CDR3 has 15 residues.

This chain connects TRBV9 to TRBJ2-3; no firm D call. The CDR3 is 14 amino acids. V lost 0 bases, J lost 3 bases, and 8 bases lay in between. Germline CDR1 is SGDLS and CDR2 is YYNGEE. In nucleotides, the CDR3 is TGTGCCAGCAGCGTAGCATTAACAACAGATACGCAGTATTTT. Translation gives CASSVALTTDTQYF.

Here the CDR3 reads CATRGGPNTEAFF. CDR3 sequence (DNA): TGTGCCACCCGGGGGGGGCCGAACACTGAAGCTTTCTTT. The chain joins TRBV2 to TRBJ1-1; D is perhaps TRBD1 (6 bases). The V end was cut by 10 bases, the J end by 1 base, with 13 bases between. This CDR3 has 13 amino acids. Germline V gives CDR1 SNHLY, CDR2 FYNNEI.

The rearrangement links TRBV27 to TRBJ1-3; possibly TRBD1 for D (6 bases). The V gene lost 4 bases and the J gene lost 0 bases, with 19 bases spanning the gap. The CDR3 runs to 18 residues. Germline assignment: CDR1 MNHEY and CDR2 SMNVEV (reference sequence). CDR3 nucleotides: TGTGCCAGCAGTTCCTCCTGGACAGCAAGAAACTCTGGAAACACCATATATTTT. Its translation is CASSSSWTARNSGNTIYF.

The V call is TRBV24-1, the J call TRBJ1-1; TRBD1 aligns across 7 bases. Trimming took 10 bases from V and 4 from J; bases not matched to a gene: 8. The germline CDR1 and CDR2 sequences are KGHDR and SFDVKD. There are 13 residues in the CDR3. In DNA form, the CDR3 reads TGTGCCACGCGACGGTCAGGGGGCACTGAAGCTTTCTTT. The encoded protein is CATRRSGGTEAFF.

The V gene is TRBV6-6, the J gene TRBJ2-4; tentatively, D is TRBD1 (5 bases). The V end lost 6 bases, the J end lost 0 bases, and 12 bases lay between the germline ends. Germline CDR1 MNHNY, CDR2 SVGAGI (reference sequence). The CDR3 runs 15 residues. For the CDR3, the DNA is TGTGCCAGCAGCCCGTTGGGGCTAGCCAAAAACATTCAGTACTTC. Translating gives CASSPLGLAKNIQYF.

The chain links TRBV19 to TRBJ1-1, with a weak D call TRBD1 (6 bases). V lost 7 bases and J 4 bases, leaving 19 bases between the germline ends. This CDR3 region has 15 residues. CDR1 is LNHDA, CDR2 SQIVND, per germline (reference sequence). The CDR3 DNA reads as TGTGCCAGTACCCATACGGGGGGCGCGTCCACTGAAGCTTTCTTT. This gives the protein CASTHTGGASTEAFF.

This chain uses TRBV15 with TRBJ2-2; the D gene is possibly TRBD1 (6 bases). This CDR3 has 16 residues. V was cut by 1 base and J by 5 bases, with 14 bases left in between. Germline CDR1 LNHNV, CDR2 YYDKDF (reference sequence). CDR3 DNA sequence: TGTGCCACCAGCAGAGCCAGGGGCCCGGGGACCGGGGAGCTGTTTTTT. Residues: CATSRARGPGTGELFF.

The chain is built from TRBV6-6 and TRBJ2-1; D gene uncertain. The V gene lost 5 bases and the J gene lost 0 bases, with 5 bases spanning the gap. This CDR3 contains 13 residues. Germline V gene sequence: CDR1 MNHNY, CDR2 SVGAGI (reference sequence). The CDR3 nucleotides read TGTGCCAGCAGTCCCAGCTCCTACAATGAGCAGTTCTTC. Protein: CASSPSSYNEQFF.

This chain joins TRBV27 and TRBJ1-5, with D perhaps TRBD1 (6 bases). CDR1 is MNHEY and CDR2 is SMNVEV in the germline V gene (reference sequence). The CDR3 has 19 residues. V was pared by 6 bases and J by 3 bases, with 27 bases between. As DNA, the CDR3 is TGTGCCAGCAGAAAAGACTCCGGGGGGGCCCTTGGATTCAATCAGCCCCAGCATTTT. Protein product: CASRKDSGGALGFNQPQHF.

Comments on this clone: Other DNA sequences of this sample code for an identical CDR3. V gene TRBV7-9 combines with J gene TRBJ2-1; no definite D call. The germline V gene encodes CDR1 SEHNR and CDR2 FQNEAQ (reference sequence). The CDR3 loop spans 13 amino acids. Trimming stripped 1 base from V and 4 bases from J, with 5 bases between. CDR3 protein: CASSLDGYNEQFF. CDR3 DNA sequence: TGTGCCAGCAGCTTAGACGGGTACAATGAGCAGTTCTTC. Full variable domain (missing parts from reference TRBV7-9 and TRBJ2-1): DTGVSQNPRHKITKRGQNVTFRCDPISEHNRLYWYRQTLGQGPEFLTYFQNEAQLEKSRLLSDRFSAERPKGSFSTLEIQRTEQGDSAMYLCASSLDGYNEQFFGPGTRLTVL.